This T cell receptor beta chain was documented in a study of regulatory T cells in long-lasting Graves disease. V was cut by 3 bases and J by 4 bases, with 13 bases left in between. CDR3 length: 14 amino acids. Germline loops: CDR1 MNHEY, CDR2 SMNVEV (reference sequence). Time point reported: persistent/refractory GD, antithyroid drugs over 5 years with positive TRAb. Following extraction of RNA from PBMCs, that RNA was used to make the TCR library. Graves' disease diagnosis followed American Thyroid Association guidelines. This clonotype was counted a few times. The antigen is undetermined. Arm-PCR with iRepertoire HTBI primers amplified the CDR3 regions for these TCR beta libraries. From the multiplex PCR reads, TCRdb called clonotypes with MiXCR, one entry per CDR3 protein. The sample shows roughly 430,000 distinct CDR3 sequences, around 20% of them seen only once. General study findings and limits: Patients with persistent Graves' had lower TCR diversity than newly diagnosed patients. The study found TRBV28, TRBJ1-2 and TRBJ2-5 favored in persistent disease. Clonotypes that were public and shared totalled fewer than 3,500 in persistent patients versus 750 to 1,000 in new patients.

The gene calls are TRBV27 and TRBJ2-7, with D unresolved. Material: peripheral blood mononuclear cells (PBMCs), obtained when the disease was refractory, from a patient treated with antithyroid drugs. This clonotype originated in a female donor with Graves disease. The CDR3 region is CASSFNGDLYEQYF. For the CDR3, the DNA is TGTGCCAGCAGTTTTAACGGAGATCTGTACGAGCAGTACTTC.